The clone carrying this T cell receptor beta chain was detected only a few times. The antigen is unknown. Each person with ophthalmopathy scored at least 3 on the Clinical Activity Score, reached NOSPECS grade 4 or higher, and had been ill under 3 months. Researchers barred patients who had uncontrolled infection, other autoimmune disease, pregnancy or lactation. Diagnoses used clinical symptoms, serum thyroxine and TRAb, thyroid ultrasound and orbital computed tomography. TCR beta CDR3 regions were amplified from RNA. The HTBI primer set drove a first-round RT-PCR of the TCR CDR3. TCRdb re-called the multiplex PCR reads through MiXCR, storing one row per CDR3 protein. The data contain approximately 350,000 distinct CDR3 sequences, over 12% of them singletons. The data stem from a study of T cells in Graves' hyperthyroidism and ophthalmopathy. Study-wide results and caveats: Most thyroid clonotypes expanded above 0.001 appeared in blood too.

Specimen: blood. This clonotype was obtained from a woman aged 55-70 years with Graves' ophthalmopathy.

This CDR3 is CASSSGPQETQYF. The CDR3 coding sequence is TGTGCCAGCAGCTCCGGCCCTCAGGAGACCCAGTACTTC. The chain employs TRBV5-6 and TRBJ2-5, with D hard to call. This CDR3 has 13 residues. V lost 3 bases and J 5 bases, leaving 11 bases between the germline ends. Looked up from germline, CDR1 is SGHDT and CDR2 is YYEEEE. The full variable domain, in which reference TRBV5-6 and TRBJ2-5 provide the parts outside the CDR3, is DAGVTQSPTHLIKTRGQQVTLRCSPKSGHDTVSWYQQALGQGPQFIFQYYEEEERQRGNFPDRFSGHQFPNYSSELNVNALLLGDSALYLCASSSGPQETQYFGPGTRLLVL.